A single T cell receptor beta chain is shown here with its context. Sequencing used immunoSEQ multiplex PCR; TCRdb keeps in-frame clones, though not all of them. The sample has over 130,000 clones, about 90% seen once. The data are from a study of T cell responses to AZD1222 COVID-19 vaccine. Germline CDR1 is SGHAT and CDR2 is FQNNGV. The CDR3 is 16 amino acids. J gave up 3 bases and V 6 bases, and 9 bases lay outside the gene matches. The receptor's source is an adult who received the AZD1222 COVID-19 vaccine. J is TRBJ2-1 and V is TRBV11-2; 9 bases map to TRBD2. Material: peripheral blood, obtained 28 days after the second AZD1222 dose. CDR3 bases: TGTGCCAGCAGTCCGACTAGCGGTTACTTCTACAATGAGCAGTTCTTC. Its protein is CASSPTSGYFYNEQFF.